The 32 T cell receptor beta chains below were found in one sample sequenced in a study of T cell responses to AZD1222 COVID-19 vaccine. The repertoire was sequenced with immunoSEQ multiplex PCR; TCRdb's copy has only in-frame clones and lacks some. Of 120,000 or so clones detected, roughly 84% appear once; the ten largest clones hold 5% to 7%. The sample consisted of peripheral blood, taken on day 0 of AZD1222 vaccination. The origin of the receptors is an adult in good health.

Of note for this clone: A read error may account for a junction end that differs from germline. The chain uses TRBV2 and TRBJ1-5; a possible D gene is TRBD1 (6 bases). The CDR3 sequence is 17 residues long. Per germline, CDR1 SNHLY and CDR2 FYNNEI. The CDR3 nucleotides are TGTGCCAGCTGTGATGATACCGGGACAAGGAGCAATCAGCCCCAGCATTTT. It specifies CASCDDTGTRSNQPQHF.

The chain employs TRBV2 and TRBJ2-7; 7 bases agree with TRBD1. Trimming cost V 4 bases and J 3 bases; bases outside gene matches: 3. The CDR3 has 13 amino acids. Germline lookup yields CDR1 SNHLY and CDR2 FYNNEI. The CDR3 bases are TGTGCCAGCAGTGTGACAGGGAGCTACGAGCAGTACTTC. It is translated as CASSVTGSYEQYF.

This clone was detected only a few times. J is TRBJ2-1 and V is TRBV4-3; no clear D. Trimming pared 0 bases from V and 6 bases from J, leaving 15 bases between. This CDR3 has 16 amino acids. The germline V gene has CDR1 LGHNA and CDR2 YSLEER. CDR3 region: CASSQDQTSWGNEQFF. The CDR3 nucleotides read TGCGCCAGCAGCCAAGATCAGACCTCGTGGGGCAATGAGCAGTTCTTC.

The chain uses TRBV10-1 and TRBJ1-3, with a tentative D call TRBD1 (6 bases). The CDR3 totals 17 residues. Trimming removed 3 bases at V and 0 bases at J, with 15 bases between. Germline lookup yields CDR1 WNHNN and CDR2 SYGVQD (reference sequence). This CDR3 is CASSEPSRGHSGNTIYF. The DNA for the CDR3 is TGCGCCAGCAGTGAACCCTCCCGGGGACACTCTGGAAACACCATATATTTT.

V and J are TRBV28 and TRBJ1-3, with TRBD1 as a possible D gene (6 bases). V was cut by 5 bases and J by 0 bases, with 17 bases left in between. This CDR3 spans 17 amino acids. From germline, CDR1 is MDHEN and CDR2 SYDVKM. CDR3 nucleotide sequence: TGTGCCAGCAGTCCCTCTTGGGGGGCCAGCTCTGGAAACACCATATATTTT. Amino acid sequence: CASSPSWGASSGNTIYF.

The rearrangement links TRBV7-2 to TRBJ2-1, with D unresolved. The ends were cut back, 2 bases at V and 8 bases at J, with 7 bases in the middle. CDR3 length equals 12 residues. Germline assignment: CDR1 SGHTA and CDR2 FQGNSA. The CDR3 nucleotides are TGTGCCAGCAGCTTACCAGGCCATGAGCAGTTCTTC. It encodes CASSLPGHEQFF.

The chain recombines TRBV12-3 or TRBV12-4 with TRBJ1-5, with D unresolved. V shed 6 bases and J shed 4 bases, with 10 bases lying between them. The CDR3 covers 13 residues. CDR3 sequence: CASSYTENQPQHF. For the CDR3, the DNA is TGTGCCAGCAGCTACACGGAGAATCAGCCCCAGCATTTT.

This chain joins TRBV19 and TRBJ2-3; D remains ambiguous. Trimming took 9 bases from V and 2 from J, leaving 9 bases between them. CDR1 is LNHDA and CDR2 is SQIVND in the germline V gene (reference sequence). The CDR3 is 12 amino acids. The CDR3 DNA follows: TGTGCCAGCTCCGGGTACACAGATACGCAGTATTTT. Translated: CASSGYTDTQYF.

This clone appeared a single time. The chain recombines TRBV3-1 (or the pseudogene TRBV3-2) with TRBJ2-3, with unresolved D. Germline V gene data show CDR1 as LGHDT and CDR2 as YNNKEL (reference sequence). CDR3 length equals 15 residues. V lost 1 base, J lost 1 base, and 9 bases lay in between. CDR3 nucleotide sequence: TGTGCCAGCAGCCAAGCCCCGCACCGCACAGATACGCAGTATTTT. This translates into CASSQAPHRTDTQYF.

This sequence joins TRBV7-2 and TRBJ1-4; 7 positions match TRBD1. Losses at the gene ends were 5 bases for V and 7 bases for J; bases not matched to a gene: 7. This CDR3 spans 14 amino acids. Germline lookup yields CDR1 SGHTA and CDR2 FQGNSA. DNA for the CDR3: TGTGCCAGCAGCATCCGACAGGGAAGTGAAAAACTGTTTTTT. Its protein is CASSIRQGSEKLFF. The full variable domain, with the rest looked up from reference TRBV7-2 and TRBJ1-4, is GAGVSQSPSNKVTEKGKDVELRCDPISGHTALYWYRQSLGQGLEFLIYFQGNSAPDKSGLPSDRFSAERTGGSVSTLTIQRTQQEDSAVYLCASSIRQGSEKLFFGSGTQLSVL.

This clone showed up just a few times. CDR3 in amino acids: CASSPPPGGGSSYEQYF. CDR3 sequence (DNA): TGTGCCAGCAGCCCGCCCCCAGGCGGGGGAAGCTCCTACGAGCAGTACTTC. The chain uses TRBV11-2 and TRBJ2-7; the match to TRBD2 covers 7 bases. Looked up from germline, CDR1 is SGHAT and CDR2 is FQNNGV. The V and J ends lost 5 bases and 0 bases, in that order; junction bases with no gene match: 13. The CDR3 extends over 17 amino acids. Drawing the rest from reference TRBV11-2 and TRBJ2-7, the complete variable domain is EAGVAQSPRYKIIEKRQSVAFWCNPISGHATLYWYQQILGQGPKLLIQFQNNGVVDDSQLPKDRFSAERLKGVDSTLKIQPAKLEDSAVYLCASSPPPGGGSSYEQYFGPGTRLTVT.

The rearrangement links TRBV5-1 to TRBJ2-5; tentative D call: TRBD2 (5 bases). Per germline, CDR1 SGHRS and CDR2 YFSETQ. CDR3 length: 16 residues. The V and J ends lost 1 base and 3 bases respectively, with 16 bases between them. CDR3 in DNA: TGCGCCAGCAGCTTGTCTGGGGTGAGGGTCGAAGAGACCCAGTACTTC. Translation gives CASSLSGVRVEETQYF.

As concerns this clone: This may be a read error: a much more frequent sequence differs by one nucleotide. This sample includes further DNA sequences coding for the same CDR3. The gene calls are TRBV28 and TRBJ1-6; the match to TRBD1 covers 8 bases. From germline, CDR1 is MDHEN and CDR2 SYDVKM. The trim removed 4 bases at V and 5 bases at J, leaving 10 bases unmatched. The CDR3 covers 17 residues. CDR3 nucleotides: TGTGCCAGCAGTTCCCAAGGACAGGGTAATAATAATTCACCCCTCCACTTT. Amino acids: CASSSQGQGNNNSPLHF.

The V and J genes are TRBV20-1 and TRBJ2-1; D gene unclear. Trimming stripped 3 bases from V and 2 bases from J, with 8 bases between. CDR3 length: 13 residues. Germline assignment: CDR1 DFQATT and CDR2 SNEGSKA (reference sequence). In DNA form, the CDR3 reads TGCAGTGCTAGTCGGGTTGCCTACAATGAGCAGTTCTTC. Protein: CSASRVAYNEQFF.

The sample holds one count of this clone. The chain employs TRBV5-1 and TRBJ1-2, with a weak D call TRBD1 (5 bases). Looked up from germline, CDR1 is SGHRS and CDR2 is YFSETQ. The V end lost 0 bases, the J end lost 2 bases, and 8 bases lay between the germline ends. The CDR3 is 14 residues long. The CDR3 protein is CASSLAWGNYGYTF. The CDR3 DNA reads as TGCGCCAGCAGCTTGGCCTGGGGGAACTATGGCTACACCTTC.

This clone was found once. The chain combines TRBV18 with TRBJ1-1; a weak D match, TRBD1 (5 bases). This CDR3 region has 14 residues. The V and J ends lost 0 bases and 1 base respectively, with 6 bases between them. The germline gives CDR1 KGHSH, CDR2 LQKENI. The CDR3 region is CASSPPGGNTEAFF. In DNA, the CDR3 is TGTGCCAGCTCACCACCGGGGGGGAACACTGAAGCTTTCTTT. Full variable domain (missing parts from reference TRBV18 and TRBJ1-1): NAGVMQNPRHLVRRRGQEARLRCSPMKGHSHVYWYRQLPEEGLKFMVYLQKENIIDESGMPKERFSAEFPKEGPSILRIQQVVRGDSAAYFCASSPPGGNTEAFFGQGTRLTVV.

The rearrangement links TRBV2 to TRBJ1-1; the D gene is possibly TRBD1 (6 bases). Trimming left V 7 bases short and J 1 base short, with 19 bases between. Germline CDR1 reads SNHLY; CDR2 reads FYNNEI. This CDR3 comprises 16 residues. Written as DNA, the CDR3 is TGTGCCAGCATTCTGGAGATGACAGGACAGAACACTGAAGCTTTCTTT. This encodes CASILEMTGQNTEAFF.

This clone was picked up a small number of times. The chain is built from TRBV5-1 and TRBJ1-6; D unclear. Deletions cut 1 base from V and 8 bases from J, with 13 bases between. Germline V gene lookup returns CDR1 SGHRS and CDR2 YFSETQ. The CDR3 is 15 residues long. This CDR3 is CASSLQPGGDSPLHF. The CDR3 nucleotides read TGCGCCAGCAGCTTGCAGCCCGGTGGGGATTCACCCCTCCACTTT.

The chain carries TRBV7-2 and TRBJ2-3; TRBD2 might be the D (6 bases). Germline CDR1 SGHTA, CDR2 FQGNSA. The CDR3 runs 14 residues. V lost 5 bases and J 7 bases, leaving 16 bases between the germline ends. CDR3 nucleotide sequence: TGTGCCAGCAGCCCCCAGGCGGGGTTATATACGCAGTATTTT. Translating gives CASSPQAGLYTQYF.

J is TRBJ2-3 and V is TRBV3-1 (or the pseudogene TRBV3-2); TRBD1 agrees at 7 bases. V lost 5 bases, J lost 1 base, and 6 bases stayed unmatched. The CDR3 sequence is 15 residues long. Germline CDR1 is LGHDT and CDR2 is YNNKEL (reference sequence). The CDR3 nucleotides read TGTGCCAGCAGCGGGGGACAGTACGGCACAGATACGCAGTATTTT. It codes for CASSGGQYGTDTQYF.

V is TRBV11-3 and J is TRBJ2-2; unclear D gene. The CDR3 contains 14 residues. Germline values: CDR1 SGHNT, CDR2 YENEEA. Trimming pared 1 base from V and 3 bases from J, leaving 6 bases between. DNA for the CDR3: TGTGCCAGCAGCTTAGGTGTGGACACCGGGGAGCTGTTTTTT. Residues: CASSLGVDTGELFF.

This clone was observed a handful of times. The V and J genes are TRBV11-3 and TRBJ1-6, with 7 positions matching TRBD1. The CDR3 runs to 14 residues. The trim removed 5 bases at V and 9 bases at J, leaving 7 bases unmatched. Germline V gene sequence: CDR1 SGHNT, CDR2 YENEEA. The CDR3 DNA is TGTGCCAGCAGCCCAGGGGGAGGCGGTTCACCCCTCCACTTT. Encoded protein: CASSPGGGGSPLHF. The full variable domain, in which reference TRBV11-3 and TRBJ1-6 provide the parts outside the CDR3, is EAGVVQSPRYKIIEKKQPVAFWCNPISGHNTLYWYLQNLGQGPELLIRYENEEAVDDSQLPKDRFSAERLKGVDSTLKIQPAELGDSAVYLCASSPGGGGSPLHFGNGTRLTVT.

CDR3 in amino acids: CASSLSRPPQHF. In nucleotides, the CDR3 is TGTGCCAGCAGTTTATCGCGCCCGCCCCAGCATTTT. This rearrangement joins TRBV12-3 or TRBV12-4 to TRBJ1-5; D not resolved. Trimming took off 2 bases at V and 9 bases at J, with 8 bases between the two ends. The CDR3 has 12 amino acids.

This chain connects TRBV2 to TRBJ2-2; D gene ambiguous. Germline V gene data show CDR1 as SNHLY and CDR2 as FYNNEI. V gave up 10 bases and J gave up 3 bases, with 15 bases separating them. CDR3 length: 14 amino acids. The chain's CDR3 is CATQPRWDTGELFF. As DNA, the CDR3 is TGTGCCACTCAACCGAGGTGGGACACCGGGGAGCTGTTTTTT.

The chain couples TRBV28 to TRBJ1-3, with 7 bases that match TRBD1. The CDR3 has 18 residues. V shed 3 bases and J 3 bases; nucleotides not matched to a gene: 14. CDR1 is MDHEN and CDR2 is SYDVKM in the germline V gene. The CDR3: CASSFEAGGGAHGNTIYF. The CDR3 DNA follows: TGTGCCAGCAGTTTCGAGGCGGGAGGGGGCGCCCATGGAAACACCATATATTTT.

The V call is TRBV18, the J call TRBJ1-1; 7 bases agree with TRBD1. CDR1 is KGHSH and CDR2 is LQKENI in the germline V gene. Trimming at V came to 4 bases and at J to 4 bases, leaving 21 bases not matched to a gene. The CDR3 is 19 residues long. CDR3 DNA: TGTGCCAGCTCACTCTTTCTCAGTCCGGGACAGATAAAGAGCACTGAAGCTTTCTTT. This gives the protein CASSLFLSPGQIKSTEAFF.

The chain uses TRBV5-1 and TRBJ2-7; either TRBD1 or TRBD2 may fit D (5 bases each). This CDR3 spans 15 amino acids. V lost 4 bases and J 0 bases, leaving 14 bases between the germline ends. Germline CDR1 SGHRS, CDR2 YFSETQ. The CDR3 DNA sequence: TGCGCCAGCAGCCCTGGGACCGTGAGCTCCTACGAGCAGTACTTC. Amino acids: CASSPGTVSSYEQYF.

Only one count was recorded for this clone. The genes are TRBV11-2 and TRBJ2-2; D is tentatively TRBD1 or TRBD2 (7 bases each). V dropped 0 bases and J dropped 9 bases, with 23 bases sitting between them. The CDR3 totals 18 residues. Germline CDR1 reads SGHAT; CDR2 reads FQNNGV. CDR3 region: CASSLDRRGRGGRRELFF. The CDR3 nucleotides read TGTGCCAGCAGCTTAGATCGGAGGGGCAGGGGGGGGAGAAGGGAGCTGTTTTTT.

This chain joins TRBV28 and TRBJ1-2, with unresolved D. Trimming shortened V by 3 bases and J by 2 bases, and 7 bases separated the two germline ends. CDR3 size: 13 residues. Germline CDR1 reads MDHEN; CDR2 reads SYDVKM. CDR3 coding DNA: TGTGCCAGCAGTTTCGGTTCGAACTATGGCTACACCTTC. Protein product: CASSFGSNYGYTF.

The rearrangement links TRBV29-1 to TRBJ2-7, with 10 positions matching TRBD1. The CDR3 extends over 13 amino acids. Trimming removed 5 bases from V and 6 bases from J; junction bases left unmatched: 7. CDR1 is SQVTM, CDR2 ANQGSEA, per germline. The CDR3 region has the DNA TGCAGCGTTACCCGGGACAGGGGTATCGAGCAGTACTTC. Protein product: CSVTRDRGIEQYF.

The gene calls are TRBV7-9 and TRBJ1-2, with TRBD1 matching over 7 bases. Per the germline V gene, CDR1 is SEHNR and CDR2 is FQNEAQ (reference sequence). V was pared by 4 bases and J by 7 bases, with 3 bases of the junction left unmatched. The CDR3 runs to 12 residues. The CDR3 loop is CASSSRQGGYTF. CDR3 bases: TGTGCCAGCAGCTCGCGACAGGGTGGCTACACCTTC.

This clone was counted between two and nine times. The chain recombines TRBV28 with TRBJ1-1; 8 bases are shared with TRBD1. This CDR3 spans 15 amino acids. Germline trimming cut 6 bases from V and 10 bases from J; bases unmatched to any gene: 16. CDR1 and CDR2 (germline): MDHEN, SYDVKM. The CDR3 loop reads CASRSQGAQFGLAFF. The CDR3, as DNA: TGTGCCAGCAGATCTCAGGGGGCGCAGTTCGGATTAGCTTTCTTT.